The TCR beta chain described here comes from a study of beta chain features in type 1 diabetes. Study as a whole: Patients were similar to healthy donors in age and gender (as well as in cell yields). Study-wide findings and caveats: TCRB repertoires of naive, central memory and Treg cells appeared more similar among patients than among healthy donors. Across all four CD4+ subsets, people with type 1 diabetes showed modestly shorter TCRB CDR3s.

Turning to this clone: The antigen is not known.

With 0 bases removed from V and 0 bases from J, the gap between germline ends came to 8 bases. Germline lookup yields CDR1 KGHSH and CDR2 LQKENI. This CDR3 contains 16 residues. Expressed TCRB transcripts were sequenced because the entire RNA isolate underwent reverse transcription. Measured with immunoSEQ multiplex PCR; TCRdb has only the in-frame clones, and not every one. The sample consists of approximately 240,000 clones, around 15% of them appearing once. By way of CD45RO/CCR7/CD25/CD127/CD95/CD27, the CD4+ regulatory, stem cell-like memory, central memory and naive cells were sorted. The TCR comes from a man aged 25 to 45 with type 1 diabetes. The chain joins TRBV18 to TRBJ2-2, with D unclear. Sequencing used naive CD4+ T cells from blood. Here the CDR3 DNA reads TGTGCCAGCTCACCACCGGGCAGCGCGAACACCGGGGAGCTGTTTTTT. This codes for CASSPPGSANTGELFF.